The rows below give T cell receptor beta chains drawn from one sample of a study of blood T cell repertoires in COVID-19. The assay was immunoSEQ multiplex PCR, and TCRdb's table has in-frame clones only and misses some. The data hold approximately 91,000 clones, with under 90% observed a single time. The sequenced sample consisted of peripheral blood. The receptors come from a human donor in a cohort sampled during active COVID-19. The CDR3 runs from the conserved cysteine through the conserved F or W. Fields, in order: V gene, CDR3 length, clone size, J gene, D gene, CDR3 protein, CDR3 DNA. A D gene is named only where the DNA matches it firmly. Clone sizes are given selectively: once, few, many, or a class where the clone is expanded.

v_gene: TRBV6-6; len: 13; abundance: few; j_gene: TRBJ1-5; d_gene: -; CDR3aa: CASSAGVVQPQHF; CDR3nt: TGTGCCAGCAGTGCAGGGGTGGTTCAGCCCCAGCATTTT
v_gene: TRBV6-5; len: 12; abundance: once; j_gene: TRBJ1-6; d_gene: TRBD1; CDR3aa: CAIRQGNSPLHF; CDR3nt: TGTGCCATCCGACAGGGAAATTCACCCCTCCACTTT
v_gene: TRBV28; len: 17; abundance: -; j_gene: TRBJ2-7; d_gene: -; CDR3aa: CASSLGTRGLSSYEQYF; CDR3nt: TGTGCCAGCAGTTTGGGGACCCGCGGACTAAGCTCCTACGAGCAGTACTTC
v_gene: TRBV24-1; len: 15; abundance: -; j_gene: TRBJ2-7; d_gene: -; CDR3aa: CATSDVTGPGGEQYF; CDR3nt: TGTGCCACCAGTGACGTAACAGGGCCGGGCGGCGAGCAGTACTTC
v_gene: TRBV30; len: 13; abundance: -; j_gene: TRBJ1-2; d_gene: TRBD1; CDR3aa: CAWGRDRNYGYTF; CDR3nt: TGTGCCTGGGGCCGGGACAGAAACTATGGCTACACCTTC
v_gene: TRBV6-6; len: 12; abundance: -; j_gene: TRBJ2-7; d_gene: -; CDR3aa: CASSNDSPEQYF; CDR3nt: TGTGCCAGCAGTAACGACAGCCCCGAGCAGTACTTC
v_gene: TRBV5-1; len: 14; abundance: -; j_gene: TRBJ1-5; d_gene: -; CDR3aa: CASSSGGGSQPQHF; CDR3nt: TGCGCCAGCAGCTCCGGCGGGGGTTCGCAGCCCCAGCATTTT
v_gene: TRBV5-1; len: 19; abundance: -; j_gene: TRBJ2-4; d_gene: TRBD2; CDR3aa: CASSLGGLAGDEAKNIQYF; CDR3nt: TGCGCCAGCAGCTTGGGGGGACTAGCGGGAGACGAGGCCAAAAACATTCAGTACTTC
v_gene: TRBV20-1; len: 10; abundance: -; j_gene: TRBJ2-1; d_gene: TRBD2; CDR3aa: CLPSGNEQFF; CDR3nt: TGCCTTCCTAGCGGGAATGAGCAGTTCTTC
v_gene: TRBV6-6; len: 15; abundance: -; j_gene: TRBJ2-5; d_gene: TRBD1; CDR3aa: CASSYSGQQQETQYF; CDR3nt: TGTGCCAGCAGTTACTCGGGACAGCAGCAAGAGACCCAGTACTTC
v_gene: TRBV28; len: 13; abundance: -; j_gene: TRBJ1-1; d_gene: -; CDR3aa: CASSPPGVPKAFF; CDR3nt: TGTGCCAGCAGTCCCCCGGGGGTCCCGAAAGCTTTCTTT
v_gene: TRBV30; len: 12; abundance: -; j_gene: TRBJ2-7; d_gene: -; CDR3aa: CAWSRLVSEQYF; CDR3nt: TGTGCCTGGAGTCGACTAGTATCCGAGCAGTACTTC
v_gene: TRBV6-1; len: 15; abundance: -; j_gene: TRBJ2-7; d_gene: -; CDR3aa: CASSESTGNPYEQYF; CDR3nt: TGTGCCAGCAGTGAGTCGACAGGAAACCCCTACGAGCAGTACTTC
v_gene: TRBV28; len: 18; abundance: few; j_gene: TRBJ1-6; d_gene: -; CDR3aa: CASQMGPKGSSYNSPLHF; CDR3nt: TGTGCCAGCCAGATGGGGCCCAAGGGCAGCTCCTATAATTCACCCCTCCACTTT
v_gene: TRBV19; len: 15; abundance: -; j_gene: TRBJ2-3; d_gene: -; CDR3aa: CASSPRDSGTDTQYF; CDR3nt: TGTGCCAGTAGTCCCCGGGACTCAGGCACAGATACGCAGTATTTT
v_gene: TRBV20-1; len: 11; abundance: -; j_gene: TRBJ2-5; d_gene: -; CDR3aa: CSARAGETQYF; CDR3nt: TGCAGTGCTAGAGCGGGGGAGACCCAGTACTTC
v_gene: TRBV25-1; len: 13; abundance: -; j_gene: TRBJ1-1; d_gene: -; CDR3aa: CASSEQGYTEAFF; CDR3nt: TGTGCCAGCAGTGAACAGGGCTACACTGAAGCTTTCTTT
v_gene: TRBV4-2; len: 16; abundance: -; j_gene: TRBJ2-2; d_gene: -; CDR3aa: CASSPDLVSPTGELFF; CDR3nt: TGTGCCAGCAGCCCCGATCTAGTTTCCCCGACCGGGGAGCTGTTTTTT
v_gene: TRBV11-3; len: 15; abundance: -; j_gene: TRBJ2-1; d_gene: TRBD1; CDR3aa: CASSLASGQGVEQFF; CDR3nt: TGTGCCAGCAGCTTAGCATCTGGACAGGGAGTTGAGCAGTTCTTC
v_gene: TRBV5-1; len: 15; abundance: -; j_gene: TRBJ1-1; d_gene: -; CDR3aa: CASSRARGVPTEAFF; CDR3nt: TGCGCCAGCAGCCGTGCCCGGGGGGTCCCCACTGAAGCTTTCTTT
v_gene: TRBV27; len: 16; abundance: -; j_gene: TRBJ1-2; d_gene: -; CDR3aa: CASSPRVTAGPYGYTF; CDR3nt: TGTGCCAGCAGTCCCCGGGTCACCGCGGGACCCTATGGCTACACCTTC
v_gene: TRBV29-1; len: 12; abundance: -; j_gene: TRBJ2-3; d_gene: -; CDR3aa: CSVSRYTDTQYF; CDR3nt: TGCAGCGTTTCCAGGTACACAGATACGCAGTATTTT
v_gene: TRBV4-2; len: 15; abundance: few; j_gene: TRBJ2-7; d_gene: TRBD1; CDR3aa: CASSQGDRGPYEQYF; CDR3nt: TGTGCCAGCAGCCAAGGGGACAGGGGGCCCTACGAGCAGTACTTC